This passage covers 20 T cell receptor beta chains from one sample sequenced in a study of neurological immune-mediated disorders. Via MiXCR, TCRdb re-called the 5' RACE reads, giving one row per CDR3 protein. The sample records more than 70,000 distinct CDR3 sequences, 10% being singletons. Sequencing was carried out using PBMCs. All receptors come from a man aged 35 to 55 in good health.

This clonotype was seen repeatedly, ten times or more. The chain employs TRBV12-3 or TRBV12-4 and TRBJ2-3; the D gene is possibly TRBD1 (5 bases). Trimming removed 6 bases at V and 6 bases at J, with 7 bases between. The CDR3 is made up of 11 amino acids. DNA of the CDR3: TGTGCCAGCAGCAAGGGGGATACGCAGTATTTT. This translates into CASSKGDTQYF.

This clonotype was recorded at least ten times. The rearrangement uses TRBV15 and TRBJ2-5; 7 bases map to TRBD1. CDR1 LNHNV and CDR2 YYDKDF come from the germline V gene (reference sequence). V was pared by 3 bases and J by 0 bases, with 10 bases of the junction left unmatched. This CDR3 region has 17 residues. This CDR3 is CATSSGQEPLYQETQYF. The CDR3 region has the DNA TGTGCCACCAGCAGTGGACAGGAGCCTCTGTACCAAGAGACCCAGTACTTC.

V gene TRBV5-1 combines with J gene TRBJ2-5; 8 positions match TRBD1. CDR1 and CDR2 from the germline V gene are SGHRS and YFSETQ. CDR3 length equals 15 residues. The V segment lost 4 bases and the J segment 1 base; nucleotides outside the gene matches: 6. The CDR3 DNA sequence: TGCGCCAGCAGCCCCCGGACAGGGAGCCAAGAGACCCAGTACTTC. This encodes CASSPRTGSQETQYF.

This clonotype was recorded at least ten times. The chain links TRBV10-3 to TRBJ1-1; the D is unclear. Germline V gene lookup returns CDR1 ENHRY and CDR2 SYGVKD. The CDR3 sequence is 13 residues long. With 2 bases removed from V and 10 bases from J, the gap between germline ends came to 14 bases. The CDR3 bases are TGTGCCATCAGTGAGGGTGATTGGAGATCAGCTTTCTTT. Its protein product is CAISEGDWRSAFF.

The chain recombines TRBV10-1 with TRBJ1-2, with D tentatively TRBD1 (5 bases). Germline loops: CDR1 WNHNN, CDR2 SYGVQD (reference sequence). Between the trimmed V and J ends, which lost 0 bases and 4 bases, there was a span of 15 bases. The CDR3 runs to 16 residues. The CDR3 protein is CASSESTDSGTYGYTF. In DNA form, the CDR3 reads TGCGCCAGCAGTGAGTCGACAGACAGTGGGACCTATGGCTACACCTTC.

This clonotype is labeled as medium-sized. CDR3 in amino acids: CASRIGAEDTQYF. The DNA for the CDR3 is TGTGCCAGCAGAATAGGAGCGGAAGATACGCAGTATTTT. The chain joins TRBV6-1 to TRBJ2-3, with D possibly matching TRBD2 (5 bases). The ends were cut back, 6 bases at V and 5 bases at J, with 12 bases in the middle. The germline gives CDR1 MNHNS, CDR2 SASEGT. This CDR3 is 13 amino acids long.

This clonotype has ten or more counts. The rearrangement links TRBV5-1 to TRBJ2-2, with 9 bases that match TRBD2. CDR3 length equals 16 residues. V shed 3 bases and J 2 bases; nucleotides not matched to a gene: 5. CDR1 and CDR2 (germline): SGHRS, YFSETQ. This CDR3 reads CASSYGTSSNTGELFF. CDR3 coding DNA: TGCGCCAGCAGCTACGGGACTAGCAGTAACACCGGGGAGCTGTTTTTT.

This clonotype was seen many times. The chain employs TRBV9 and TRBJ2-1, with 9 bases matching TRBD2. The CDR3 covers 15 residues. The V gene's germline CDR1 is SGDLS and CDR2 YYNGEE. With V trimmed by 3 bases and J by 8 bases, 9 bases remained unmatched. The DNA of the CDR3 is TGTGCCAGCAGCGGCGTGACCGCGGGAGGGCATGAGCAGTTCTTC. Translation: CASSGVTAGGHEQFF.

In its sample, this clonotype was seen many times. Here the CDR3 reads CASSLNGHTGELFF. As DNA, the CDR3 is TGCGCCAGCAGCCTCAACGGACACACCGGGGAGCTGTTTTTT. V is TRBV5-1 and J is TRBJ2-2; D unclear. V was pared by 4 bases and J by 3 bases, with 10 bases between. Per the germline V gene, CDR1 is SGHRS and CDR2 is YFSETQ. The CDR3 is 14 residues long. Full variable domain (rest looked up from reference TRBV5-1 and TRBJ2-2): KAGVTQTPRYLIKTRGQQVTLSCSPISGHRSVSWYQQTPGQGLQFLFEYFSETQRNKGNFPGRFSGRQFSNSRSEMNVSTLELGDSALYLCASSLNGHTGELFFGEGSRLTVL.

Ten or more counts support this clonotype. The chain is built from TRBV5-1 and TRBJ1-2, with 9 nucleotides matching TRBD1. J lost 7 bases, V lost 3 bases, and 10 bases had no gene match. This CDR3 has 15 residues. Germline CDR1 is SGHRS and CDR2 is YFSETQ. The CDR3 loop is CASSSIDRGFGGYTF. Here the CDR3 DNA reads TGCGCCAGCAGCTCCATCGACAGGGGGTTCGGTGGCTACACCTTC. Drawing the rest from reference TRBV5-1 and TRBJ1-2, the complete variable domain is KAGVTQTPRYLIKTRGQQVTLSCSPISGHRSVSWYQQTPGQGLQFLFEYFSETQRNKGNFPGRFSGRQFSNSRSEMNVSTLELGDSALYLCASSSIDRGFGGYTFGSGTRLTVV.

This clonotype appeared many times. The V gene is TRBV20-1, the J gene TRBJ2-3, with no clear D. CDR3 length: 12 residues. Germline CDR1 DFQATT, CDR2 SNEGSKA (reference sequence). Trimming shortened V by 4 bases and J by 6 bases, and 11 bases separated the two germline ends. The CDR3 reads CSATPSLDTQYF. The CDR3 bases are TGCAGTGCTACCCCCTCCCTTGATACGCAGTATTTT.

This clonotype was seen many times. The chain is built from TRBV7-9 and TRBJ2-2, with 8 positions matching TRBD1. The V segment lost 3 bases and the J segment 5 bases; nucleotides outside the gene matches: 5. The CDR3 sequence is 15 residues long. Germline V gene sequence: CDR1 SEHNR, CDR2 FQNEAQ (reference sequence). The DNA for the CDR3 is TGTGCCAGCAGCTTCGGCAGGGGGCATACCGGGGAGCTGTTTTTT. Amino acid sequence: CASSFGRGHTGELFF.

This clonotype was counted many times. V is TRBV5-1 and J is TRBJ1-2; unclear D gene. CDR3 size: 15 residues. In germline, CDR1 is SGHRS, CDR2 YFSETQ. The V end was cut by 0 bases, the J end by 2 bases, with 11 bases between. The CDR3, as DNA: TGCGCCAGCAGCTTGGGGTCCGGTCCCAACTATGGCTACACCTTC. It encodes CASSLGSGPNYGYTF.

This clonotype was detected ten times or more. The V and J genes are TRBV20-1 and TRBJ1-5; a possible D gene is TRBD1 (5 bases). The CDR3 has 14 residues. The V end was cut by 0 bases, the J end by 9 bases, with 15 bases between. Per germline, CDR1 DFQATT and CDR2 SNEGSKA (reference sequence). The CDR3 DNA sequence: TGCAGTGCTAGAGACAGGGCGAACCCCAGGCCCCAGCATTTT. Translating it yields CSARDRANPRPQHF.

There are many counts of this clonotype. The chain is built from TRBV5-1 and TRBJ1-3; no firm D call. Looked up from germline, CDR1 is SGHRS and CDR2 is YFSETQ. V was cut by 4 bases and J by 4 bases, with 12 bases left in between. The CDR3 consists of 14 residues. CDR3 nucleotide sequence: TGCGCCAGCAGCCCCTCTCCGGAGGGAAACACCATATATTTT. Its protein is CASSPSPEGNTIYF.

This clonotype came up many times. The CDR3 region is CATSSENRGLGEQYF. In nucleotides, the CDR3 is TGTGCCACCAGCAGTGAAAACAGGGGGCTGGGCGAGCAGTACTTC. V gene TRBV15 combines with J gene TRBJ2-7; 9 nucleotides match TRBD1. CDR3 size: 15 residues. Looked up from germline, CDR1 is LNHNV and CDR2 is YYDKDF (reference sequence). The J segment lost 6 bases and the V segment lost 3 bases, leaving 9 bases of the junction unmatched.

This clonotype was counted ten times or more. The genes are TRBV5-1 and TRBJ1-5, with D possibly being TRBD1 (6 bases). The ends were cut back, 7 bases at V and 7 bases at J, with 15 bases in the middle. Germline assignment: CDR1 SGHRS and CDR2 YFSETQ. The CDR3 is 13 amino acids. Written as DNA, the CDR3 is TGCGCCAGCCCCAGCCACAGGGACCAGCCCCAGCATTTT. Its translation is CASPSHRDQPQHF.

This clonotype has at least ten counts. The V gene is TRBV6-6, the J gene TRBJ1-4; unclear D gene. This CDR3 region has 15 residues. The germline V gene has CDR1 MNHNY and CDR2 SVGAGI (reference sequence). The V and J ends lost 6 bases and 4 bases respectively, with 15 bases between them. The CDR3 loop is CASSPPGRDNEKLFF. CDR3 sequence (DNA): TGTGCCAGCAGCCCCCCGGGGAGGGATAATGAAAAACTGTTTTTT.

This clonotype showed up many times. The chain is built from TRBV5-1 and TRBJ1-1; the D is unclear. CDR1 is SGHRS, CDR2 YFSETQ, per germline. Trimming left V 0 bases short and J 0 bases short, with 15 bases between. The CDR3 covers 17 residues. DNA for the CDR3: TGCGCCAGCAGCTTGGGGCTGGGTGGAGGGCTGAACACTGAAGCTTTCTTT. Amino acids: CASSLGLGGGLNTEAFF.

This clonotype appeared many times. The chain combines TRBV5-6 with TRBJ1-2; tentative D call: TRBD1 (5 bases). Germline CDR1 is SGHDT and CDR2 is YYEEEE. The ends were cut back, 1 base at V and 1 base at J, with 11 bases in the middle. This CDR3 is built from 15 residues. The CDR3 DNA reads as TGTGCCAGCAGCTTGACGGGACCCCTTAACTATGGCTACACCTTC. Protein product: CASSLTGPLNYGYTF.